The 18 T cell receptor beta chains below were found in one sample sequenced in a study of CD4 and CD8 cells across lung adenocarcinoma regions. Using its own MiXCR run on the PCR reads, TCRdb lists one record per CDR3 protein. The sample lists some 11,000 distinct CDR3 sequences; 59% were seen once. The sample comprised CD8+ T cells from the margin of a lung tumor. Receptor source: a male donor with lung adenocarcinoma. The CD4 and CD8 labels of this study may be unreliable.

This clonotype showed up just a few times. The chain links TRBV6-1 to TRBJ2-1; TRBD1 might be the D (5 bases). The DNA end is a closer match to TRBJ2-7, so the J assignment may be wrong. In germline, CDR1 is MNHNS, CDR2 SASEGT. This CDR3 is built from 14 residues. CDR3 amino acids: CASSPWQGPYEQYF. In nucleotides, the CDR3 is TGTGCCAGCAGTCCCTGGCAGGGCCCCTACGAGCAGTACTTC.

The sample holds a few counts of this clonotype. A much larger clone lies one base from this, so it may be a read error. The chain recombines TRBV10-3 with TRBJ2-1; a weak D match, TRBD2 (5 bases). Germline V gene data show CDR1 as ENHRY and CDR2 as SYGVKD. The ends were cut back, 11 bases at V and 13 bases at J, with 21 bases in the middle. The CDR3 is 12 residues long. CDR3 sequence: CAGRIYGETQFF. CDR3 coding DNA: TGTGCCGGACGGATATACGGGGAGACCCAGTTCTTC.

Concerning this clonotype itself: A read error may produce the germline difference seen at one junction end. The rearrangement links TRBV6-1 to TRBJ2-5; the match to TRBD2 covers 8 bases. The CDR3 runs 20 residues. CDR1 is MNHNS and CDR2 is SASEGT in the germline V gene. This CDR3 reads CASSEASGSSGGLGQDTQYF. The CDR3 region has the DNA TGTGCCAGCAGTGAAGCAAGCGGGAGCTCCGGGGGTCTCGGCCAAGACACCCAGTACTTC.

The rearrangement uses TRBV27 and TRBJ2-5, with TRBD2 matching over 13 bases. The junction had 10 bases not matched to a gene; V was cut back by 7 bases and J by 5 bases. The V gene's germline CDR1 is MNHEY and CDR2 SMNVEV (reference sequence). This CDR3 comprises 16 residues. The CDR3 loop is CASTTSGTSGIETQYF. CDR3 sequence (DNA): TGTGCCAGCACTACTTCCGGGACTAGCGGGATTGAGACCCAGTACTTC.

This chain joins TRBV7-2 and TRBJ2-5; 7 bases map to TRBD2. The J call is in doubt because the DNA end fits TRBJ2-7 better. Germline V lookup: CDR1 SGHTA, CDR2 FQGNSA. The CDR3 covers 14 residues. The CDR3 loop reads CASSLKREAYEQYV. The CDR3 bases are TGTGCCAGCAGCTTAAAGCGGGAAGCGTACGAGCAGTACGTC.

The chain employs TRBV6-1 and TRBJ2-2; TRBD2 matches 7 bases. Matching the DNA end better, TRBJ2-3 makes the J call doubtful. The germline CDR1 and CDR2 sequences are MNHNS and SASEGT. This CDR3 contains 16 residues. CDR3 amino acids: CASSLTSAEGGGEQYF. DNA of the CDR3: TGTGCCAGCAGTCTAACTAGCGCCGAGGGAGGCGGTGAGCAGTATTTT.

This clonotype showed up many times. CDR3 residues: CASTGLAPNSYEQYF. DNA of the CDR3: TGTGCCAGCACCGGACTAGCGCCGAATTCCTACGAGCAGTACTTC. The V gene is TRBV6-2 or TRBV6-3, the J gene TRBJ2-7; 9 bases agree with TRBD2. Trimming removed 7 bases from V and 1 base from J; junction bases left unmatched: 8. The CDR3 is 15 residues long. Per the germline V gene, CDR1 is MNHEY and CDR2 is SVGEGT.

The V and J genes are TRBV20-1 and TRBJ2-1, with D hard to call. CDR1 is DFQATT and CDR2 is SNEGSKA in the germline V gene (reference sequence). Trimming stripped 6 bases from V and 1 base from J, with 7 bases between. The length of the CDR3 is 12 residues. The CDR3: CSATRSYNEQFF. Written as DNA, the CDR3 is TGCAGTGCCACCCGGTCCTACAATGAGCAGTTCTTC.

V and J are TRBV6-1 and TRBJ2-1; 9 bases map to TRBD2. Germline-derived CDR1 and CDR2 are MNHNS and SASEGT. CDR3 length: 15 residues. Unmatched junction bases numbered 7, after V lost 5 bases and J lost 5 bases. The CDR3 protein is CASSQIAGANNEQFF. The CDR3 DNA sequence: TGTGCCAGCAGTCAGATAGCGGGAGCAAACAATGAGCAGTTCTTC.

The chain recombines TRBV10-2 with TRBJ2-5; D perhaps matches TRBD1 (5 bases). Deletions cut 2 bases from V and 1 base from J, with 17 bases between. From germline, CDR1 is WSHSY and CDR2 SAAADI. The CDR3 loop spans 17 amino acids. CDR3 region: CASSELGAGSFQETQYF. DNA of the CDR3: TGCGCCAGCAGTGAGCTAGGGGCAGGGTCGTTCCAAGAGACCCAGTACTTC.

The CDR3 loop is CASSSGHTEAFF. CDR3 sequence (DNA): TGTGCCAGCAGTTCAGGGCACACTGAAGCTTTCTTT. The chain employs TRBV28 and TRBJ1-1; D might be TRBD1 (5 bases). This CDR3 is 12 amino acids long. From germline, CDR1 is MDHEN and CDR2 SYDVKM. Trimming pared 4 bases from V and 3 bases from J, leaving 6 bases between.

In this sample, this clonotype turned up a few times. V gene TRBV6-5 combines with J gene TRBJ1-6, with D possibly being TRBD1 (5 bases). The germline gives CDR1 MNHEY, CDR2 SVGAGI. CDR3 length: 14 amino acids. The V and J ends lost 2 bases and 10 bases respectively, with 12 bases between them. In nucleotides, the CDR3 is TGTGCCAGCAGTTACCTGCAGGGAGGGTCACCCCTCCACTTT. Translation: CASSYLQGGSPLHF.

This clonotype counts as large. The rearrangement uses TRBV6-5 and TRBJ2-7; 8 positions agree with TRBD2. In germline, CDR1 is MNHEY, CDR2 SVGAGI. The ends lost 4 bases at V and 2 bases at J; junction bases unmatched: 7. CDR3 length equals 15 residues. CDR3 protein: CASSLGLEGTYEQYF. The CDR3 DNA follows: TGTGCCAGCAGTTTGGGACTAGAGGGTACCTACGAGCAGTACTTC.

The chain uses TRBV6-5 and TRBJ2-5, with a weak D call TRBD2 (6 bases). The closer fit of TRBJ2-7 to the DNA end suggests the J call may be wrong. This CDR3 contains 16 residues. Looked up from germline, CDR1 is MNHEY and CDR2 is SVGAGI. CDR3 residues: CASSYSGLGLPYEQYF. For the CDR3, the DNA is TGTGCCAGCAGTTACTCTGGCCTGGGACTCCCCTACGAGCAGTACTTC.

The V call is TRBV6-1, the J call TRBJ2-4; no definite D call. Germline lookup yields CDR1 MNHNS and CDR2 SASEGT. This CDR3 spans 17 amino acids. Trimming stripped 3 bases from V and 1 base from J, with 16 bases between. CDR3 sequence reads: CASSEQQPRSAKNIQYF. CDR3 DNA: TGTGCCAGCAGTGAGCAGCAACCAAGGAGTGCCAAAAACATTCAGTACTTC.

As for this clonotype: The junction shows a germline mismatch at one end, possibly a read error. This rearrangement joins TRBV6-1 to TRBJ2-3; 8 positions match TRBD2. The germline CDR1 and CDR2 sequences are MNHNS and SASEGT. The CDR3 extends over 14 amino acids. Here the CDR3 reads CAGSGGCRAETQYF. The CDR3 DNA is TGTGCGGGCAGCGGGGGTTGTCGGGCAGAGACGCAGTATTTT.

This clonotype appeared a single time. Because it lacks the conserved phenylalanine or tryptophan at the end, this CDR3 is likely a read error. The V and J genes are TRBV6-1 and TRBJ2-5, with D unresolved. Trimming stripped 4 bases from V and 3 bases from J, with 9 bases between. Germline V gives CDR1 MNHNS, CDR2 SASEGT. This CDR3 is built from 13 residues. For the CDR3, the DNA is TGTGCCAGCAGTGTCAATTTTAAAGAGACCCAGTACTCC. Translation gives CASSVNFKETQYS.

This clonotype was seen at least ten times. The rearrangement joins TRBV4-1 to TRBJ2-6, with TRBD2 matching over 10 bases. V lost 3 bases and J lost 0; bases outside the gene matches: 8. Germline V lookup: CDR1 MGHRA, CDR2 YSYEKL. The CDR3 consists of 19 residues. The CDR3 coding sequence is TGCGCCAGCAGCCACTTAGGACTAGCGGACATCTCTGGGGCCAACGTCCTGACTTTC. This encodes CASSHLGLADISGANVLTF.